This T cell receptor (beta chain) is drawn from a study of TIL therapy for anti-PD-1-resistant metastatic lung cancer. About the study: Tumors carried a median about 1.6 non-synonymous mutations per megabase. General study results and limits: This highly selected cohort may not generalize to typical lung cancer patients.

Time point: pre-treatment sample, taken before nivolumab and TIL therapy. With respect to this clone: The target antigen is unknown.

The CDR3 contains 14 residues. V lost 5 bases to trimming and J lost 1 base, with 9 bases between them. Germline V gene lookup returns CDR1 MGHDK and CDR2 SYGVNS. The immunoSEQ assay was v3. Some clones are missing from TCRdb's copy, which holds only in-frame ones; the method was immunoSEQ multiplex PCR. Among about 52,000 clones listed, about 80% were seen once. The V call is TRBV25-1, the J call TRBJ2-4; D is unresolved. Here the sequenced sample was blood, taken at baseline. The receptor was isolated from a woman between 30 and 85 years old with non-small cell lung cancer. The CDR3 coding sequence is TGTGCCAGCAGTCCGCAGGAGGCCAAAAACATTCAGTACTTC. It yields the protein CASSPQEAKNIQYF.